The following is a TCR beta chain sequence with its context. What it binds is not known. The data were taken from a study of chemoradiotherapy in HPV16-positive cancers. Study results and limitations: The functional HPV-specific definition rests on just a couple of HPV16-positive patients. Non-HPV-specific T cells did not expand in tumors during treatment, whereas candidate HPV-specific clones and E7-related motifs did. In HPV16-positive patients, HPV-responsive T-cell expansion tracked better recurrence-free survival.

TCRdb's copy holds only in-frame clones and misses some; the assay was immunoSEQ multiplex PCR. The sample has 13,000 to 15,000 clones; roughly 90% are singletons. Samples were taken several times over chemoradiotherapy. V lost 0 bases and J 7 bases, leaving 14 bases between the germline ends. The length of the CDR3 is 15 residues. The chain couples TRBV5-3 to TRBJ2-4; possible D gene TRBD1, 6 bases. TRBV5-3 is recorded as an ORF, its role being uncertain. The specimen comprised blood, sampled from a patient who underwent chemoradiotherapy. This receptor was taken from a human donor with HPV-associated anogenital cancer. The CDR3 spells CARSLAQAGVNIQYF. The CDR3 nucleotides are TGTGCCAGAAGCTTGGCCCAGGCAGGGGTGAACATTCAGTACTTC.